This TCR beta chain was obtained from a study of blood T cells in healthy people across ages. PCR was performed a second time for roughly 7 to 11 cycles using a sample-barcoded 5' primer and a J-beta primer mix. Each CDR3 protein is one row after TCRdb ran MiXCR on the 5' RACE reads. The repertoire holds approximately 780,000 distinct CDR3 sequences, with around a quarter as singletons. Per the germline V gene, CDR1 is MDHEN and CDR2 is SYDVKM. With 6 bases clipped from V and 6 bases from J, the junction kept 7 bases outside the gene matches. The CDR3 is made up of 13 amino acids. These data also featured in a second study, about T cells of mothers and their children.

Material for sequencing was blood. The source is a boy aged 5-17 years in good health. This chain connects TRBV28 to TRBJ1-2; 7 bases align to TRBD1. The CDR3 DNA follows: TGTGCCAGCAGCCGGGGACAGTTCGATGGCTACACCTTC. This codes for CASSRGQFDGYTF.